What follows describes a single TCR beta chain. Assay: immunoSEQ multiplex PCR; the TCRdb copy retains only in-frame clones and omits some. This sample has approximately 88,000 clones, with over 75% found just once. These data originate in a study of OX40 agonist ivuxolimab in advanced cancers. V was cut by 2 bases and J by 1 base, with 20 bases left in between. The CDR3 spans 18 residues. Germline CDR1 is SGHAT and CDR2 is FQNNGV. V and J are TRBV11-2 and TRBJ1-1; tentatively, D is TRBD1 (5 bases). The source is an adult with an advanced solid tumor such as melanoma, head and neck, liver or kidney cancer. Specimen: CD4+ or CD8+ T cells sorted from blood, collected in a trial of the OX40 agonist ivuxolimab. CDR3 coding DNA: TGTGCCAGCAGCTTATTAGGGAGGATGCGGGGGAAGAACACTGAAGCTTTCTTT. It specifies CASSLLGRMRGKNTEAFF. The variable domain in full, with the rest retrieved from reference TRBV11-2 and TRBJ1-1, is EAGVAQSPRYKIIEKRQSVAFWCNPISGHATLYWYQQILGQGPKLLIQFQNNGVVDDSQLPKDRFSAERLKGVDSTLKIQPAKLEDSAVYLCASSLLGRMRGKNTEAFFGQGTRLTVV.